The clone carrying this TCR beta chain was counted ten times or more. From germline, CDR1 is SEHNR and CDR2 FQNEAQ (reference sequence). The CDR3 contains 12 residues. The V end was cut by 4 bases, the J end by 7 bases, with 10 bases between. Each patient came to thyroid surgery without any prior treatment (of any kind). The data derive from a study of metastatic and nonmetastatic thyroid tumors. Study context: Samples came from malignant and benign thyroid patients, and repertoires were compared across blood and tumor or nodule tissue.

Methods used by the authors: Across clinicopathological groups, CDR3 differences served as the basis for building a distant-metastasis classifier for papillary thyroid cancer. TCRdb re-analyzed the PCR reads using MiXCR. TCRdb's processing, not the authors', yielded these V and J calls. This table has about 26,000 clones, about 26% appearing once. The receptor was isolated from a female donor with papillary thyroid cancer or a benign thyroid nodule (not recorded which). Some clones in this sample may be carry-over from other donors' samples. The J gene is TRBJ1-1, the V gene TRBV7-9; the D is unclear. Sequenced input: blood. The CDR3, as DNA: TGTGCCAGCAGCTCCCAGACGGATGAAGCTTTCTTT. Its protein is CASSSQTDEAFF.